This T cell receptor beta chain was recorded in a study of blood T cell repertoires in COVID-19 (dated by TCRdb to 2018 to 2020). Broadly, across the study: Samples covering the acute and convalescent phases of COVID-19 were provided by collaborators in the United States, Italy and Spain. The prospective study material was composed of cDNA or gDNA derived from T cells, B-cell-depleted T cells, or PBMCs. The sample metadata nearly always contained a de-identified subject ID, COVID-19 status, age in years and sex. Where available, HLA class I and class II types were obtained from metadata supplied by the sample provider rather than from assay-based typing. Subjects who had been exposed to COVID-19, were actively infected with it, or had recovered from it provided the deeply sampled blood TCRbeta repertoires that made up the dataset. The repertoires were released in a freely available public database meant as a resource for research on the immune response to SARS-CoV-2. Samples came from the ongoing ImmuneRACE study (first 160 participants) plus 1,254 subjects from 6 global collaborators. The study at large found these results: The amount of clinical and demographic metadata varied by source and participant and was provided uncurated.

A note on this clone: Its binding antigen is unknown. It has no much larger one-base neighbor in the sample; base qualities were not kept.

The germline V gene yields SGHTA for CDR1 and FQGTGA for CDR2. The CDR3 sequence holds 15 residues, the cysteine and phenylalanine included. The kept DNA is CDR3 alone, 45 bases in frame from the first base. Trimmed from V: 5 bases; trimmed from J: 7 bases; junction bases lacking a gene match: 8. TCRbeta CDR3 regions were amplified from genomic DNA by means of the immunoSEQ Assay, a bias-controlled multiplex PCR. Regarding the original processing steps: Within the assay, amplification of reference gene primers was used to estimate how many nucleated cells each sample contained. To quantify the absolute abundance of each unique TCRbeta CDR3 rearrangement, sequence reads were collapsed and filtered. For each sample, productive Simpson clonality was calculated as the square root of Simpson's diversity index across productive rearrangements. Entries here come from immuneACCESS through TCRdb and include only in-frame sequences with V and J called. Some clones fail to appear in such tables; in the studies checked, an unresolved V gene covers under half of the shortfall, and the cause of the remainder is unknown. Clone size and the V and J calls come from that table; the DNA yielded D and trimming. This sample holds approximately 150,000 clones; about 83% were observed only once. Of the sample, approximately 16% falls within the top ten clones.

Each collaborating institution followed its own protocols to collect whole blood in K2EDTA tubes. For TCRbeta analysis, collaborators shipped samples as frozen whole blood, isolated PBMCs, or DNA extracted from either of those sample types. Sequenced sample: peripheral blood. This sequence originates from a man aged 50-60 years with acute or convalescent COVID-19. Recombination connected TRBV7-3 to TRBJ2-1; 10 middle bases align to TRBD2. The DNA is TGTGCCAGCAGCCGTACCGGGACTAGCGCGAATGAGCAGTTCTTC. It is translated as CASSRTGTSANEQFF. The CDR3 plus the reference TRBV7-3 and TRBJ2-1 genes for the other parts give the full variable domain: GAGVSQTPSNKVTEKGKYVELRCDPISGHTALYWYRQSLGQGPEFLIYFQGTGAADDSGLPNDRFFAVRPEGSVSTLKIQRTERGDSAVYLCASSRTGTSANEQFFGPGTRLTVL.